This T cell receptor (beta chain) stems from a study of Ad26.COV2.S vaccination and SARS-CoV-2 variants. Study at large: The study gave Ad26.COV2.S intramuscularly, once or twice 56 days apart.

Whole-study results and caveats: Vaccinees displayed broader spike-specific TCR repertoires than placebo recipients.

Sequenced by immunoSEQ multiplex PCR; TCRdb stores in-frame clones only, minus some. This table has some 300,000 clones, around 85% appearing once. On this clone itself: Antigen: not known.

This CDR3 has 14 amino acids. Trimming took 3 bases from V and 6 from J, leaving 11 bases between them. CDR1 is SEHNR and CDR2 is FQNEAQ in the germline V gene (reference sequence). Noted treatment: 19 received Ad26.COV2.S at low or high dose, single or two shots; several received placebo; per-sample allocation not given. The samples were gathered on day 63 after the first injection of vaccine or placebo. Built on an Ad26 vector, the vaccine expressed Wuhan-strain SARS-CoV-2 spike. This specimen was peripheral blood, taken in a trial of Ad26.COV2.S vaccine versus placebo. The source is a person between 18 and 59 years old who received the Ad26.COV2.S COVID-19 vaccine or a placebo. J is TRBJ2-2 and V is TRBV7-9; tentatively, D is TRBD1 or TRBD2 (5 bases each). The CDR3 region has the DNA TGTGCCAGCAGCTTTGGCCAGGGAGCCGGGGAGCTGTTTTTT. Encoded protein: CASSFGQGAGELFF.